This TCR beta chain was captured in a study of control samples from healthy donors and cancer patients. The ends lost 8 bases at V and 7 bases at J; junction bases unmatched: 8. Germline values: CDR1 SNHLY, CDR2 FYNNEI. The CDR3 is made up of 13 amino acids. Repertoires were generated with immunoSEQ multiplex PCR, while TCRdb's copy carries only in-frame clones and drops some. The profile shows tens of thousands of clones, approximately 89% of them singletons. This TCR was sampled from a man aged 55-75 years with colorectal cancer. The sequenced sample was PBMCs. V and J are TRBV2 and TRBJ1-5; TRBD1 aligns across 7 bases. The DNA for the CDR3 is TGTGCCAGCCAGGGGGGAGGTGGACAGCCCCAGCATTTT. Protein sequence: CASQGGGGQPQHF.